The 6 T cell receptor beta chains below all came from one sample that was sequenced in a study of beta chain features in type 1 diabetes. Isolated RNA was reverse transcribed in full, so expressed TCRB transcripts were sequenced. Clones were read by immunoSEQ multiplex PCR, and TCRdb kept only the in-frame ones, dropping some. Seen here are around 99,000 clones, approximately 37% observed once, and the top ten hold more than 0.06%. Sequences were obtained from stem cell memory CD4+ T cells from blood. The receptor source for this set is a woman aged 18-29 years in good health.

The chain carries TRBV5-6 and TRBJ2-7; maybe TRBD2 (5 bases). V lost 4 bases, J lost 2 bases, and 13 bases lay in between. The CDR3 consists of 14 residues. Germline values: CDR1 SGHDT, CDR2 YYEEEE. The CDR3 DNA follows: TGTGCCAGCAGCGCCTACGGGATAACCTACGAGCAGTACTTC. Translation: CASSAYGITYEQYF. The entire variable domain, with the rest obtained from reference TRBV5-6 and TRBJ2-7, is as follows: DAGVTQSPTHLIKTRGQQVTLRCSPKSGHDTVSWYQQALGQGPQFIFQYYEEEERQRGNFPDRFSGHQFPNYSSELNVNALLLGDSALYLCASSAYGITYEQYFGPGTRLTVT.

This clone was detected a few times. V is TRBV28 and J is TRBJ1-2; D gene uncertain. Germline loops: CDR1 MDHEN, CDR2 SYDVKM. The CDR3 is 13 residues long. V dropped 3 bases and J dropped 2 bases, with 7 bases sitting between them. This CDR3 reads CASSLGGNYGYTF. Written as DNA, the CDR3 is TGTGCCAGCAGTTTGGGAGGGAACTATGGCTACACCTTC.

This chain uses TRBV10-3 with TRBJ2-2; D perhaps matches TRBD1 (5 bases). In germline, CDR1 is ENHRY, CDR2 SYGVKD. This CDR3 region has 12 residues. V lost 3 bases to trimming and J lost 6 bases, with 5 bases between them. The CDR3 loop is CAISEGAGELFF. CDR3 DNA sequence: TGTGCCATCAGTGAAGGGGCCGGGGAGCTGTTTTTT.

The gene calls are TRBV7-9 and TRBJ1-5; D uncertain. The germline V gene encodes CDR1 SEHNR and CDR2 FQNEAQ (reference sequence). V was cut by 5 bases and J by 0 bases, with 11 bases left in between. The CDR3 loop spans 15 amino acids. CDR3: CASSLGPPSNQPQHF. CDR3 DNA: TGTGCCAGCAGCCTAGGGCCGCCTAGCAATCAGCCCCAGCATTTT.

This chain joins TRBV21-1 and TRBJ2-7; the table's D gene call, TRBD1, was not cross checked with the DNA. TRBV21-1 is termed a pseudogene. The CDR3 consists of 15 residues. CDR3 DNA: TGTGCCAGCAACCTGATTATAACAGGGACCCGCGAGCAGTACTTC. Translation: CASNLIITGTREQYF.

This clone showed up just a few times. CDR3 sequence (DNA): TGTGCCAGCAGCTTCTTAATAAATGACTGGAGAACTGAAGCTTTCTTT. Protein: CASSFLINDWRTEAFF. This chain joins TRBV11-2 and TRBJ1-1; no firm D call. This CDR3 contains 16 residues. Germline values: CDR1 SGHAT, CDR2 FQNNGV. V lost 3 bases to trimming and J lost 5 bases, with 19 bases between them.